A selection of T cell receptor beta chains follows, all from one sample in a study of shared clonotypes between healthy human individuals. The repertoire was sequenced with immunoSEQ multiplex PCR; TCRdb's copy has only in-frame clones and lacks some. Altogether about 1,800,000 clones are present, just under 95% being singletons, with the ten largest covering 1% to 1.5%. Sequenced sample: naive CD8+ T cells sorted from blood. These receptors were obtained from a man between 18 and 35 years old in good health. CDR3s include the opening cysteine and the closing phenylalanine or tryptophan. D genes are given only for firm matches. A clone size is listed for some rows: how often the clone was seen (once, few, many), or a class if it is expanded.

NA	NA	TRBV5-4	TRBJ2-2	CASSGAGTLNTGELFF	TGTGCCAGCAGCGGAGCCGGGACATTGAACACCGGGGAGCTGTTTTTT
NA	NA	TRBV4-1	TRBJ1-3	CASRSDPASGNTIYF	TGCGCCAGCAGGTCGGACCCCGCGTCTGGAAACACCATATATTTT
TRBD2	NA	TRBV6-5	TRBJ2-1	CASSHISSGFDEQFF	TGTGCCAGCAGCCACATATCTAGCGGGTTCGATGAGCAGTTCTTC
NA	NA	TRBV7-9	TRBJ2-7	CASSGREISYYEQYF	TGTGCCAGCAGCGGTCGGGAGATAAGCTACTACGAGCAGTACTTC
NA	NA	TRBV5-4	TRBJ2-1	CASSLGGPGNEQFF	TGTGCCAGCAGCTTGGGGGGGCCCGGGAATGAGCAGTTCTTC
TRBD1	NA	TRBV7-9	TRBJ1-5	CASSLGDRGPSNQPQHF	TGTGCCAGCAGCTTAGGTGACAGGGGGCCTAGCAATCAGCCCCAGCATTTT
TRBD1	NA	TRBV11-2	TRBJ2-5	CASSRGTGQETQYF	TGTGCCAGCAGCCGAGGGACAGGACAAGAGACCCAGTACTTC
NA	NA	TRBV28	TRBJ2-2	CASSQIGGSGELFF	TGTGCCAGCAGTCAGATAGGGGGGTCCGGGGAGCTGTTTTTT
NA	NA	TRBV13	TRBJ1-4	CASSPEQGQVEKLFF	TGTGCCAGCAGCCCAGAACAGGGCCAGGTTGAAAAACTGTTTTTT
NA	NA	TRBV28	TRBJ1-4	CASSLRGAIEKLFF	TGTGCCAGCAGTTTGCGGGGGGCGATTGAAAAACTGTTTTTT
TRBD1	NA	TRBV30	TRBJ1-1	CAWSVGTGAFEAFF	TGTGCCTGGAGTGTTGGGACAGGGGCGTTTGAAGCTTTCTTT
NA	NA	TRBV2	TRBJ2-4	CASSEKLDRLGAKNIQYF	TGTGCCAGCAGTGAAAAACTTGACCGCCTGGGGGCCAAAAACATTCAGTACTTC
NA	NA	TRBV9	TRBJ1-1	CASSETGTEAFF	TGTGCCAGCAGCGAAACCGGGACAGAAGCTTTCTTT
TRBD1	NA	TRBV6-6	TRBJ2-1	CASSYTQGARNEQFF	TGTGCCAGCAGTTACACACAGGGGGCTAGGAATGAGCAGTTCTTC
NA	NA	TRBV6-1	TRBJ2-7	CASSEAGGAPSYEQYF	TGTGCCAGCAGTGAAGCCGGGGGCGCACCCTCCTACGAGCAGTACTTC
TRBD1	NA	TRBV27	TRBJ2-7	CASSLVTGTGPHEQYF	TGTGCCAGCAGTTTAGTCACCGGGACAGGGCCCCACGAGCAGTACTTC
TRBD1	NA	TRBV4-1	TRBJ2-2	CASSQDPIQGLNTGELFF	TGCGCCAGCAGCCAAGATCCTATACAGGGGTTAAACACCGGGGAGCTGTTTTTT
NA	NA	TRBV6-5	TRBJ2-7	CASSYLSGWTYEQYF	TGTGCCAGCAGTTACCTTTCAGGTTGGACCTACGAGCAGTACTTC
NA	NA	TRBV27	TRBJ2-7	CASSQQDNADYEQYF	TGTGCCAGCAGCCAACAGGATAACGCGGACTACGAGCAGTACTTC
TRBD2	NA	TRBV29-1	TRBJ2-7	CSVRTSEGYEQYF	TGCAGCGTTCGGACTAGCGAGGGCTACGAGCAGTACTTC
TRBD2	NA	TRBV10-3	TRBJ2-1	CAISESTSGNYNEQFF	TGTGCCATCAGTGAGTCGACTAGCGGGAACTACAATGAGCAGTTCTTC
NA	NA	TRBV6-5	TRBJ2-3	CASSPLVADTQYF	TGTGCCAGCAGCCCCCTGGTTGCAGATACGCAGTATTTT
NA	NA	TRBV7-9	TRBJ2-7	CASSLGLDYEQYF	TGTGCCAGCAGCTTAGGTCTAGACTACGAGCAGTACTTC
TRBD1	NA	TRBV30	TRBJ1-1	CAWSVVGTGDEAFF	TGTGCCTGGAGTGTGGTAGGGACAGGGGATGAAGCTTTCTTT
NA	NA	TRBV6-5	TRBJ1-1	CASSYTLIGNTEAFF	TGTGCCAGCAGTTACACCTTAATCGGGAACACTGAAGCTTTCTTT
NA	NA	TRBV30	TRBJ2-7	CAWSVVGTDYEQYF	TGTGCCTGGAGTGTAGTAGGGACCGACTACGAGCAGTACTTC
TRBD2	NA	TRBV5-4	TRBJ2-3	CASSPSAGGPGDTQYF	TGTGCCAGCAGCCCTTCGGCGGGGGGGCCGGGAGATACGCAGTATTTT
NA	NA	TRBV7-9	TRBJ2-7	CASSPGVLAGDYEQYF	TGTGCCAGCAGCCCCGGGGTCTTAGCAGGGGACTACGAGCAGTACTTC
NA	once	TRBV13	TRBJ2-3	CASSLEGWADTQYF	TGTGCCAGCAGCTTAGAAGGGTGGGCAGATACGCAGTATTTT
NA	NA	TRBV2	TRBJ2-3	CATTGMEDTQYF	TGTGCCACTACCGGAATGGAGGATACGCAGTATTTT
NA	NA	TRBV6-6	TRBJ1-5	CASSYVAEGGQPQHF	TGTGCCAGCAGTTACGTTGCAGAAGGAGGTCAGCCCCAGCATTTT
NA	NA	TRBV4-3	TRBJ2-2	CASSQAFTGELFF	TGCGCCAGCAGCCAAGCGTTTACCGGGGAGCTGTTTTTT
TRBD1	NA	TRBV9	TRBJ2-2	CASSAETGGGVSTGELFF	TGTGCCAGCAGCGCCGAAACAGGGGGCGGAGTGAGCACCGGGGAGCTGTTTTTT
NA	NA	TRBV19	TRBJ2-7	CASSINSQGLYEQYF	TGTGCCAGTAGTATAAATTCGCAGGGGCTCTACGAGCAGTACTTC
NA	NA	TRBV27	TRBJ1-2	CASSLLAGDYGYTF	TGTGCCAGCAGTTTATTGGCAGGGGACTATGGCTACACCTTC
TRBD2	NA	TRBV29-1	TRBJ2-5	CSAGGTRGLQETQYF	TGCAGCGCGGGCGGGACTAGGGGACTCCAAGAGACCCAGTACTTC
NA	NA	TRBV6-5	TRBJ2-3	CASSPYGGPYTQYF	TGTGCCAGCAGCCCCTATGGAGGGCCTTATACGCAGTATTTT
NA	NA	TRBV9	TRBJ1-4	CASSTNTQEPNEKLFF	TGTGCCAGCAGCACAAACACACAGGAGCCCAATGAAAAACTGTTTTTT
NA	NA	TRBV5-4	TRBJ2-2	CASSLALVPGELFF	TGTGCCAGCAGCTTAGCCCTGGTGCCCGGGGAGCTGTTTTTT
TRBD1	NA	TRBV6-5	TRBJ1-2	CASSYSMTGALSGYTF	TGTGCCAGCAGTTACTCGATGACAGGGGCCCTTAGCGGCTACACCTTC
NA	NA	TRBV5-1	TRBJ2-7	CASSPVGGFYEQYF	TGCGCCAGCAGCCCGGTGGGGGGATTCTACGAGCAGTACTTC
NA	NA	TRBV10-2	TRBJ1-1	CASSAYRESTEAFF	TGCGCCAGCAGTGCTTACAGGGAGAGCACTGAAGCTTTCTTT
NA	once	TRBV27	TRBJ2-7	CASSPGLLYEQYF	TGTGCCAGCAGTCCGGGGCTACTTTACGAGCAGTACTTC
NA	NA	TRBV6-6	TRBJ1-1	CASSYWAFDNTEAFF	TGTGCCAGCAGTTACTGGGCTTTTGACAACACTGAAGCTTTCTTT
TRBD2	NA	TRBV5-1	TRBJ2-1	CASSPRGEVYEQFF	TGCGCCAGCAGCCCGCGGGGGGAGGTTTATGAGCAGTTCTTC
NA	NA	TRBV27	TRBJ1-2	CASSLSPDYGYTF	TGTGCCAGCAGTTTAAGCCCTGACTATGGCTACACCTTC
NA	NA	TRBV28	TRBJ1-5	CASSGLDRSSNQPQHF	TGTGCCAGCAGTGGCCTGGACAGATCCAGCAATCAGCCCCAGCATTTT
TRBD1	once	TRBV7-6	TRBJ1-1	CASSLIGARGGSEAFF	TGTGCCAGCAGCTTAATAGGAGCTCGAGGGGGCTCAGAAGCTTTCTTT
TRBD1	NA	TRBV28	TRBJ2-1	CASTLGQGNDEQFF	TGTGCCAGCACCCTAGGACAGGGGAATGATGAGCAGTTCTTC
NA	NA	TRBV7-8	TRBJ2-7	CASSRLSVFGFNEQYF	TGTGCCAGCAGCCGCTTATCCGTTTTCGGTTTCAACGAGCAGTACTTC
NA	NA	TRBV6-5	TRBJ1-1	CASRPRGEDTEAFF	TGTGCCAGCAGGCCCCGGGGGGAGGACACTGAAGCTTTCTTT
TRBD1	NA	TRBV29-1	TRBJ1-1	CSVDPGGNTEAFF	TGCAGCGTTGACCCAGGGGGCAACACTGAAGCTTTCTTT
NA	once	TRBV4-1	TRBJ2-1	CASSQDWGDEQFF	TGCGCCAGCAGCCAAGATTGGGGTGATGAGCAGTTCTTC
NA	NA	TRBV11-2	TRBJ2-3	CASSFLVGGTDTQYF	TGTGCCAGCAGCTTTCTCGTAGGGGGGACAGATACGCAGTATTTT
TRBD1	NA	TRBV23-1	TRBJ2-5	CASSRLMTGKETQYF	TGCGCCAGCAGTCGCCTCATGACAGGGAAGGAGACCCAGTACTTC
NA	NA	TRBV10-3	TRBJ1-5	CAISEGLRGGNQPQHF	TGTGCCATCAGTGAGGGGTTGAGGGGCGGCAATCAGCCCCAGCATTTT
TRBD2	NA	TRBV7-2	TRBJ2-7	CASSLAFQLAGALYEQYF	TGTGCCAGCAGCTTAGCGTTTCAACTAGCGGGAGCGCTCTACGAGCAGTACTTC
NA	NA	TRBV6-5	TRBJ2-7	CATQLGAYEQYF	TGTGCCACGCAGTTGGGAGCCTACGAGCAGTACTTC
NA	NA	TRBV7-8	TRBJ1-4	CASSAGGGRLNEKLFF	TGTGCCAGCAGTGCGGGGGGTGGCAGACTTAATGAAAAACTGTTTTTT